Listed below are T cell receptor beta chains from one sample, sequenced in a study of monozygotic twins with inflammatory bowel disease. TCRdb re-called the 5' RACE reads and gives one entry per CDR3 protein, without DNA. Its table lists 310,000 or so distinct CDR3 sequences. The sample was blood. Receptors originate from a human donor with ulcerative colitis or Crohn's disease, or a healthy co-twin of an affected twin (not recorded which). CDR3s include the opening cysteine and the closing phenylalanine or tryptophan.

j_gene: TRBJ2-3; v_gene: TRBV27; CDR3aa: CASSPWDRSTDTQYF
j_gene: TRBJ2-2; v_gene: TRBV12-3/TRBV12-4; CDR3aa: CASSLDWGNTGELFF
j_gene: TRBJ2-5; v_gene: TRBV9; CDR3aa: CASSVTGTGFQETQYF
j_gene: TRBJ1-2; v_gene: TRBV6-1; CDR3aa: CASSGGAGYGYTF
j_gene: TRBJ1-6; v_gene: TRBV4-2; CDR3aa: CASSQPTVNDNSPLHF
j_gene: TRBJ2-1; v_gene: TRBV28; CDR3aa: CASSWRNEQFF
j_gene: TRBJ2-3; v_gene: TRBV5-5; CDR3aa: CASSLTSGRASSTDTQYF
j_gene: TRBJ2-3; v_gene: TRBV6-2/TRBV6-3; CDR3aa: CASSYRGPYTDTQYF
j_gene: TRBJ1-6; v_gene: TRBV5-1; CDR3aa: CASSGEQGGSPLHF
j_gene: TRBJ1-6; v_gene: TRBV3-1; CDR3aa: CASSQRTGAYNSPLHF
j_gene: TRBJ2-1; v_gene: TRBV15; CDR3aa: CATSRTTGLLNEQFF
j_gene: TRBJ1-5; v_gene: TRBV29-1; CDR3aa: CSVLEAVGTGNQPQHF
j_gene: TRBJ2-7; v_gene: TRBV27; CDR3aa: CASAHQYTSYEQYF
j_gene: TRBJ1-1; v_gene: TRBV11-1; CDR3aa: CASSLPGTSNTEAFF
j_gene: TRBJ1-2; v_gene: TRBV6-1; CDR3aa: CASSEYSIGSGYTF
j_gene: TRBJ2-1; v_gene: TRBV5-1; CDR3aa: CASSFDLYNEQFF
j_gene: TRBJ1-2; v_gene: TRBV28; CDR3aa: CASSSAFGGGTYGYTF
j_gene: TRBJ2-2; v_gene: TRBV7-6; CDR3aa: CASSSGRLNTGELFF
j_gene: TRBJ2-1; v_gene: TRBV7-2; CDR3aa: CASSSTAGPPNNEQFF
j_gene: TRBJ2-1; v_gene: TRBV2; CDR3aa: CASRTDTSYNEQFF
j_gene: TRBJ1-5; v_gene: TRBV7-9; CDR3aa: CASSPQGATGQPQHF
j_gene: TRBJ2-3; v_gene: TRBV27; CDR3aa: CASRPNMKGGTDTQYF
j_gene: TRBJ2-6; v_gene: TRBV20-1; CDR3aa: CSARAAGISGANVLTF
j_gene: TRBJ1-5; v_gene: TRBV10-3; CDR3aa: CAISESVGSNQPQHF